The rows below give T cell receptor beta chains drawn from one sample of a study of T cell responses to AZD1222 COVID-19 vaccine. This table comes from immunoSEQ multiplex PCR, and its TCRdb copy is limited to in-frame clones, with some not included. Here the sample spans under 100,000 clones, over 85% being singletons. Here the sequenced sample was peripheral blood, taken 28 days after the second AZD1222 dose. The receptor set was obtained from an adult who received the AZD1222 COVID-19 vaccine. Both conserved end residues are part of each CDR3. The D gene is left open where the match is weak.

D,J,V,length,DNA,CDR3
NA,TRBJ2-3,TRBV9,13,TGTGCCAGCAGCGTCCCAGGCGTAGATACGCAGTATTTT,CASSVPGVDTQYF
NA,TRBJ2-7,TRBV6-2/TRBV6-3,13,TGTGCCAGCAGTTTAGGCCACAGGGTCGGCGAGTACTTC,CASSLGHRVGEYF
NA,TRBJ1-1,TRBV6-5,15,TGTGCCAGCAGTTATTACGGAGAGGGGAACACTGAAGCTTTCTTT,CASSYYGEGNTEAFF
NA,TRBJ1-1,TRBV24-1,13,TGTGCCACCAGTGCAGGGTGGGACACTGAAGCTTTCTTT,CATSAGWDTEAFF
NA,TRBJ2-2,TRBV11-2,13,TGTGCCAGCAGCCCCACGGTGACCGGGGAGCTGTTTTTT,CASSPTVTGELFF
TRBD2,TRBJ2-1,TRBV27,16,TGTGCCAGCAGTTTTTCTAGCGGGGAGGCGGTGGGTGAGCAGTTCTTC,CASSFSSGEAVGEQFF
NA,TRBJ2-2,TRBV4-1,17,TGCGCCAGCAGGGGGGGCGCCCCCCAAACGGACACCGGGGAGCTGTTTTTT,CASRGGAPQTDTGELFF
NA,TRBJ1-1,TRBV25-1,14,TGTGCCAGCAGTGGCCTACTGATGAACACTGAAGCTTTCTTT,CASSGLLMNTEAFF
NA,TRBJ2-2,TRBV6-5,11,TGTGCCAGCACCAACACCGGGGAGCTGTTTTTT,CASTNTGELFF
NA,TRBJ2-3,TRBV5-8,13,TGTGCCAGCAGTCGCGGAAACGTGGATACGCAGTATTTT,CASSRGNVDTQYF
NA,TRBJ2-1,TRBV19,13,TGTGCCAGTAGTATAGCGGGGGTCAATGAGCAGTTCTTC,CASSIAGVNEQFF
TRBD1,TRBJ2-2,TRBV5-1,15,TGCGCCAGCAGCTTCGACAGGGGGCAAGCCGGGGAGCTGTTTTTT,CASSFDRGQAGELFF
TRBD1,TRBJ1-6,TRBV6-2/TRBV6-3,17,TGTGCCAGCAGTTACTCATCCAGGGGGACCTATAATTCACCCCTCCACTTT,CASSYSSRGTYNSPLHF
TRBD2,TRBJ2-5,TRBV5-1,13,TGCGCCAGCAACCAGGCGGGGGGAGAGACCCAGTACTTC,CASNQAGGETQYF
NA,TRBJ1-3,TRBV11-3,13,TGTGCCAGCAGCTCAGGGACTGGAAACACCATATATTTT,CASSSGTGNTIYF
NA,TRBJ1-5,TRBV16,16,TGTGCCAGCTCAATACCTCAGGAGGGTAGCAATCAGCCCCAGCATTTT,CASSIPQEGSNQPQHF